These 29 T cell receptor beta chains were all obtained from the same sample, sequenced in a study of CD8 T cells in Susac syndrome. Reverse transcription of roughly 0.45 to 1 ug RNA was carried out with random hexamers. From the immunoSEQ multiplex PCR reads, TCRdb called clonotypes with MiXCR, one entry per CDR3 protein. This table holds under 150,000 distinct CDR3 sequences, about 94% found once. Sample: CD4+ T cells from PBMCs. Receptors originate from a human donor with multiple sclerosis.

This chain uses TRBV2 with TRBJ1-2; D is ambiguous. The germline V gene has CDR1 SNHLY and CDR2 FYNNEI. V lost 0 bases to trimming and J lost 5 bases, with 10 bases between them. The CDR3 is made up of 14 amino acids. CDR3 sequence reads: CASSEAPRLYGYTF. CDR3 DNA sequence: TGTGCCAGCAGTGAAGCGCCCAGGTTGTATGGCTACACCTTC.

The chain has TRBV7-9 and TRBJ1-5; 8 bases match TRBD1. The V gene's germline CDR1 is SEHNR and CDR2 FQNEAQ (reference sequence). The CDR3 covers 16 residues. Trimming cost V 5 bases and J 6 bases; bases outside gene matches: 12. The CDR3 DNA sequence: TGTGCCAGCAGCCCAGCCGGACAGGGAACGGGTCAGCCCCAGCATTTT. It specifies CASSPAGQGTGQPQHF.

This clonotype was seen a few times. The chain couples TRBV6-2 or TRBV6-3 to TRBJ2-2, with D uncertain. Per germline, CDR1 MNHEY and CDR2 SVGEGT. V was clipped by 4 bases and J by 0 bases, with 15 bases between them. The CDR3 has 17 residues. The CDR3 bases are TGTGCCAGCAGTTTTCCCCTGGGGTCCACGAACACCGGGGAGCTGTTTTTT. This gives the protein CASSFPLGSTNTGELFF.

This sequence joins TRBV23-1 and TRBJ1-2; unclear D gene. TRBV23-1 qualifies as an ORF whose function is uncertain. V lost 5 bases, J lost 7 bases, and 5 bases lay in between. The CDR3 sequence is 10 residues long. The DNA of the CDR3 is TGCGCCAGCAGTACGGGTGGCTACACCTTC. Amino acids: CASSTGGYTF.

The CDR3 sequence: CASSLSGGLQPQHF. The CDR3, as DNA: TGTGCCAGCAGTCTGAGCGGGGGGCTACAGCCCCAGCATTTT. This chain connects TRBV12-3 or TRBV12-4 to TRBJ1-5, with D possibly being TRBD1 (6 bases). The CDR3 loop spans 14 amino acids. V lost 5 bases and J 7 bases, leaving 15 bases between the germline ends.

The gene calls are TRBV5-1 and TRBJ2-7; 8 bases map to TRBD1. Losses at the gene ends were 4 bases for V and 2 bases for J; bases not matched to a gene: 11. The CDR3 is 16 amino acids. The germline gives CDR1 SGHRS, CDR2 YFSETQ. CDR3 protein: CASSQSRDRITYEQYF. Written as DNA, the CDR3 is TGCGCCAGCAGCCAGAGTCGGGACAGGATTACCTACGAGCAGTACTTC. Filled out from reference TRBV5-1 and TRBJ2-7, the complete variable domain reads KAGVTQTPRYLIKTRGQQVTLSCSPISGHRSVSWYQQTPGQGLQFLFEYFSETQRNKGNFPGRFSGRQFSNSRSEMNVSTLELGDSALYLCASSQSRDRITYEQYFGPGTRLTVT.

The chain couples TRBV13 to TRBJ1-2; D is uncertain. Deletions cut 2 bases from V and 3 bases from J, with 10 bases between. Per the germline V gene, CDR1 is PRHDT and CDR2 is FYEKMQ (reference sequence). The CDR3 loop spans 14 amino acids. CDR3 coding DNA: TGTGCCAGCAGCTTAAGATGGGTGGACTATGGCTACACCTTC. This codes for CASSLRWVDYGYTF.

V usage is TRBV4-3 and J usage is TRBJ2-4, with a possible D match to TRBD1 (6 bases). CDR3 length: 15 residues. The germline V gene encodes CDR1 LGHNA and CDR2 YSLEER. V dropped 2 bases and J dropped 3 bases, with 11 bases sitting between them. The CDR3 reads CASSQRRGYKNIQYF. The CDR3 DNA reads as TGCGCCAGCAGCCAACGCAGGGGATACAAAAACATTCAGTACTTC.

The genes are TRBV9 and TRBJ1-1, with D possibly TRBD1 on 6 matching bases. Germline CDR1 reads SGDLS; CDR2 reads YYNGEE. This CDR3 comprises 18 residues. Trimming left V 3 bases short and J 3 bases short, with 24 bases between. In DNA form, the CDR3 reads TGTGCCAGCAGCGCCCGTAGTGGCCCTCTGGGGGCGGACACTGAAGCTTTCTTT. Amino acids: CASSARSGPLGADTEAFF.

This clonotype was counted a single time. The chain employs TRBV20-1 and TRBJ2-1; 9 bases are shared with TRBD2. The CDR3 runs 14 residues. Germline CDR1 reads DFQATT; CDR2 reads SNEGSKA (reference sequence). J gave up 4 bases and V 3 bases, and 4 bases lay outside the gene matches. The CDR3 spells CSARRLAEYNEQFF. The DNA of the CDR3 is TGCAGTGCTAGGCGACTAGCGGAATACAATGAGCAGTTCTTC.

The chain carries TRBV20-1 and TRBJ2-5; D is perhaps TRBD2 (6 bases). V was shortened by 3 bases and J by 2 bases, with 10 bases between the two germline ends. Germline lookup yields CDR1 DFQATT and CDR2 SNEGSKA (reference sequence). This CDR3 contains 13 residues. The CDR3 protein is CSASSTSQETQYF. In DNA form, the CDR3 reads TGCAGTGCTAGCTCGACTAGTCAAGAGACCCAGTACTTC.

This clonotype turned up a few times. The V call is TRBV7-2, the J call TRBJ1-1; D gene uncertain. The CDR3 spans 13 residues. Between the trimmed V and J ends, which lost 2 bases and 3 bases, there was a span of 7 bases. CDR1 and CDR2 (germline): SGHTA, FQGNSA. The CDR3 DNA is TGTGCCAGCAGCTTATCAGGAGACACTGAAGCTTTCTTT. Its protein product is CASSLSGDTEAFF.

The gene calls are TRBV9 and TRBJ2-7; D may be TRBD1 (5 bases). V lost 3 bases, J lost 2 bases, and 12 bases lay in between. The CDR3 covers 14 residues. Germline assignment: CDR1 SGDLS and CDR2 YYNGEE. The CDR3 DNA sequence: TGTGCCAGCAGCGCGACAGAGTGGGCCTACGAGCAGTACTTC. Amino acid sequence: CASSATEWAYEQYF. Variable domain in full (rest from reference TRBV9 and TRBJ2-7): DSGVTQTPKHLITATGQRVTLRCSPRSGDLSVYWYQQSLDQGLQFLIQYYNGEERAKGNILERFSAQQFPDLHSELNLSSLELGDSALYFCASSATEWAYEQYFGPGTRLTVT.

The chain combines TRBV5-1 with TRBJ1-1; possible D gene TRBD1, 6 bases. The ends were cut back, 4 bases at V and 1 base at J, with 14 bases in the middle. Per germline, CDR1 SGHRS and CDR2 YFSETQ. This CDR3 contains 15 residues. This CDR3 is CASSRGGAGNTEAFF. The CDR3 DNA reads TGCGCCAGCAGCCGCGGGGGGGCGGGGAACACTGAAGCTTTCTTT.

This chain links TRBV19 with TRBJ1-1; D not certain. CDR1 is LNHDA, CDR2 SQIVND, per germline (reference sequence). Trimming took off 0 bases at V and 2 bases at J, with 13 bases between the two ends. CDR3 size: 16 residues. The CDR3 DNA reads as TGTGCCAGTAGTATAGATCTTTTGGGTTTCAACACTGAAGCTTTCTTT. It translates to CASSIDLLGFNTEAFF.

CDR3 bases: TGCGCCAGCACTAGGGGGGACGTCGGTGAAAAACTGTTTTTT. The encoded protein is CASTRGDVGEKLFF. V and J are TRBV5-1 and TRBJ1-4; tentatively, D is TRBD1 (6 bases). The germline V gene encodes CDR1 SGHRS and CDR2 YFSETQ. The V and J ends lost 6 bases and 7 bases respectively, with 16 bases between them. CDR3 length equals 14 residues.

This clonotype appeared a single time. The chain recombines TRBV7-3 with TRBJ1-1; D is uncertain. V was pared by 6 bases and J by 3 bases, with 14 bases between. The germline CDR1 and CDR2 sequences are SGHTA and FQGTGA. The CDR3 spans 14 residues. CDR3 nucleotides: TGTGCCAGCAGGTGGGGTTTTGGGGACACTGAAGCTTTCTTT. It encodes CASRWGFGDTEAFF.

The chain links TRBV6-5 to TRBJ2-7; weak D call: TRBD1 (5 bases). The CDR3 totals 14 residues. CDR1 MNHEY and CDR2 SVGAGI come from the germline V gene. Trimming pared 0 bases from V and 3 bases from J, leaving 9 bases between. The CDR3 is CASSYSDNYYEQYF. CDR3 DNA: TGTGCCAGCAGTTACTCGGACAACTACTACGAGCAGTACTTC.

This clonotype appeared a few times. This rearrangement joins TRBV4-2 to TRBJ2-1; 12 nucleotides line up with TRBD2. With V trimmed by 1 base and J by 4 bases, 2 bases remained unmatched. The CDR3 loop spans 16 amino acids. Germline V gene lookup returns CDR1 LGHNA and CDR2 YNFKEQ. CDR3 sequence reads: CASSQGLAGGYNEQFF. The DNA of the CDR3 is TGTGCCAGCAGCCAAGGCCTAGCGGGGGGGTACAATGAGCAGTTCTTC.

The chain recombines TRBV11-2 with TRBJ2-7; TRBD2 aligns across 9 bases. Germline CDR1 SGHAT, CDR2 FQNNGV. This CDR3 is 11 amino acids long. Trimming at V came to 4 bases and at J to 12 bases, leaving 4 bases not matched to a gene. CDR3 amino acids: CASSYSGGTYF. The CDR3, as DNA: TGTGCCAGCAGCTATAGCGGGGGCACGTACTTC.

The chain joins TRBV29-1 to TRBJ1-3; D might be TRBD1 (5 bases). The V gene lost 5 bases and the J gene lost 0 bases, with 8 bases spanning the gap. Germline lookup yields CDR1 SQVTM and CDR2 ANQGSEA. The CDR3 runs 13 residues. CDR3 residues: CSVLQGSGNTIYF. DNA of the CDR3: TGCAGCGTTCTCCAGGGCTCTGGAAACACCATATATTTT.

The genes are TRBV5-1 and TRBJ2-7; D is unresolved. Between the trimmed V and J ends, which lost 2 bases and 2 bases, there was a span of 8 bases. Germline loops: CDR1 SGHRS, CDR2 YFSETQ. The CDR3 is made up of 13 amino acids. The CDR3 is CASSLYVPYEQYF. The DNA of the CDR3 is TGCGCCAGCAGCTTATACGTACCCTACGAGCAGTACTTC. The complete variable domain, with remaining parts taken from reference TRBV5-1 and TRBJ2-7, reads KAGVTQTPRYLIKTRGQQVTLSCSPISGHRSVSWYQQTPGQGLQFLFEYFSETQRNKGNFPGRFSGRQFSNSRSEMNVSTLELGDSALYLCASSLYVPYEQYFGPGTRLTVT.

This clonotype was seen a single time. The chain links TRBV30 to TRBJ2-3; 13 nucleotides line up with TRBD2. The CDR3 loop spans 15 amino acids. J lost 4 bases, V lost 0 bases, and 1 base had no gene match. Germline V CDR1 and CDR2: GTSNPN, SVGIG (reference sequence). The CDR3 coding sequence is TGTGCCTGGAGTGTACTAGCGGGAGGGGCAGATACGCAGTATTTT. Its translation: CAWSVLAGGADTQYF. The entire variable domain, with the rest obtained from reference TRBV30 and TRBJ2-3, is as follows: SQTIHQWPATLVQPVGSPLSLECTVEGTSNPNLYWYRQAAGRGLQLLFYSVGIGQISSEVPQNLSASRPQDRQFILSSKKLLLSDSGFYLCAWSVLAGGADTQYFGPGTRLTVL.

This sequence joins TRBV7-2 and TRBJ2-5; the D gene could be TRBD1 or TRBD2 (6 bases each). The CDR3 sequence is 15 residues long. Germline V gene data show CDR1 as SGHTA and CDR2 as FQGNSA. V lost 5 bases and J 5 bases, leaving 18 bases between the germline ends. The CDR3 is CASSPGGSPAETQYF. CDR3 DNA sequence: TGTGCCAGCAGCCCCGGGGGCAGCCCGGCGGAGACCCAGTACTTC.

The chain has TRBV18 and TRBJ2-1, with TRBD1 identical over 8 bases. The V gene end was trimmed by 6 bases and the J gene end by 8 bases; junction bases not matched to a gene: 6. The CDR3 is 13 amino acids. Germline-derived CDR1 and CDR2 are KGHSH and LQKENI. In nucleotides, the CDR3 is TGTGCCAGCTCTCAGAAACAGGGGGATGAGCAGTTCTTC. It codes for CASSQKQGDEQFF.

In this sample, this clonotype turned up once. This chain connects TRBV30 to TRBJ2-2, with D perhaps matching TRBD2 (5 bases). Germline CDR1 GTSNPN, CDR2 SVGIG (reference sequence). Deletions cut 2 bases from V and 7 bases from J, with 17 bases between. This CDR3 contains 15 residues. DNA of the CDR3: TGTGCCTGGAGTCTCCCGACGGGGTATCACGGGGAGCTGTTTTTT. Translated: CAWSLPTGYHGELFF.

The J gene is TRBJ2-5, the V gene TRBV10-3; no clear D. With 6 bases removed from V and 5 bases from J, the gap between germline ends came to 16 bases. The CDR3 spans 14 residues. CDR1 and CDR2 (germline): ENHRY, SYGVKD. The CDR3 region has the DNA TGTGCCATCAGCCACCTTGCAGAAGAGGAGACCCAGTACTTC. It codes for CAISHLAEEETQYF.

The J gene is TRBJ2-7, the V gene TRBV9; 10 positions agree with TRBD1. The CDR3 spans 14 residues. The V gene end was trimmed by 0 bases and the J gene end by 9 bases; junction bases not matched to a gene: 6. Germline V gene lookup returns CDR1 SGDLS and CDR2 YYNGEE. The CDR3 loop reads CASSVVGTGERQYF. In DNA, the CDR3 is TGTGCCAGCAGCGTAGTTGGGACAGGGGAACGGCAGTACTTC.

A single count supports this clonotype. The CDR3 coding sequence is TGTGCCAGCAGCTTAACAGGAACCCTATATGAAAAACTGTTTTTT. Translation gives CASSLTGTLYEKLFF. The chain employs TRBV7-2 and TRBJ1-4; maybe TRBD1 (5 bases). The CDR3 consists of 15 residues. Germline CDR1 reads SGHTA; CDR2 reads FQGNSA. Trimming removed 2 bases from V and 6 bases from J, with 13 bases in between.